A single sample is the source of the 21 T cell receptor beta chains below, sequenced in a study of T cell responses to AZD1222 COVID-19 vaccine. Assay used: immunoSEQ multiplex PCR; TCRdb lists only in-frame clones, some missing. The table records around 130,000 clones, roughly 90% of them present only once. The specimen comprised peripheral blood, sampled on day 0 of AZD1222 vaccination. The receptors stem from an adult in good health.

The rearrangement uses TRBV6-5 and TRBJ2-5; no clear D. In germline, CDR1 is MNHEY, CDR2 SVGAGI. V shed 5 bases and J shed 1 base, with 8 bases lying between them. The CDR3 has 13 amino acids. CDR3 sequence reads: CASSRTLQETQYF. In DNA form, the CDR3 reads TGTGCCAGCAGTCGGACCCTCCAAGAGACCCAGTACTTC.

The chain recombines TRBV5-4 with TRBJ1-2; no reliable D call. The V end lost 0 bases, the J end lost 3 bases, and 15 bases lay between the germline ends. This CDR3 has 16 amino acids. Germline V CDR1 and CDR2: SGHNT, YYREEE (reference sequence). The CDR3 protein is CASSLGQRNKDYGYTF. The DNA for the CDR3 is TGTGCCAGCAGCTTGGGGCAGAGGAATAAGGACTATGGCTACACCTTC.

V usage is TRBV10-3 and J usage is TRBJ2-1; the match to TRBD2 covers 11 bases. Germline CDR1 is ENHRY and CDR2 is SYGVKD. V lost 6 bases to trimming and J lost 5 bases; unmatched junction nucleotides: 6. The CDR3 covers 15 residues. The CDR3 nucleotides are TGTGCCATCAGCTTAGCGGGGGGGCAAAACAATGAGCAGTTCTTC. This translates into CAISLAGGQNNEQFF.

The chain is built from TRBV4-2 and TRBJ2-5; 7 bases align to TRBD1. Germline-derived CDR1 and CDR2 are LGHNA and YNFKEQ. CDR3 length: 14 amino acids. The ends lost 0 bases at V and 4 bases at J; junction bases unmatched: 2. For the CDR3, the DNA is TGTGCCAGCAGCCAAGACAGGGGGAGAGAGACCCAGTACTTC. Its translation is CASSQDRGRETQYF.

CDR3 coding DNA: TGTGCCAGCAGCTCCCGGAGGGGGGGCTCTAGCACAGATACGCAGTATTTT. It is translated as CASSSRRGGSSTDTQYF. The chain links TRBV11-2 to TRBJ2-3, with D maybe TRBD2 (7 bases). This CDR3 has 17 amino acids. Trimming pared 4 bases from V and 0 bases from J, leaving 17 bases between. Germline assignment: CDR1 SGHAT and CDR2 FQNNGV. Based on the CDR3 plus reference TRBV11-2 and TRBJ2-3, the full variable domain is EAGVAQSPRYKIIEKRQSVAFWCNPISGHATLYWYQQILGQGPKLLIQFQNNGVVDDSQLPKDRFSAERLKGVDSTLKIQPAKLEDSAVYLCASSSRRGGSSTDTQYFGPGTRLTVL.

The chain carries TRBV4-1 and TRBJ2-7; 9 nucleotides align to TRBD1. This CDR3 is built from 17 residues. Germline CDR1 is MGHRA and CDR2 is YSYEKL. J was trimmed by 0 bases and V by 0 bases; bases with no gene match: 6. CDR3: CASSQDQRTGVSYEQYF. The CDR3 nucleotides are TGCGCCAGCAGCCAAGACCAGAGGACAGGGGTCTCCTACGAGCAGTACTTC.

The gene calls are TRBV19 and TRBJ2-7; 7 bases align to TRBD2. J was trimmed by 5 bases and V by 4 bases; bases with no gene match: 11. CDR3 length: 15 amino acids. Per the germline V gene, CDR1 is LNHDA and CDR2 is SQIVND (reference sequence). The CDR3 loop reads CASSRGGDLTNEQYF. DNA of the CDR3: TGTGCCAGTAGTAGGGGGGGTGACTTGACTAACGAGCAGTACTTC. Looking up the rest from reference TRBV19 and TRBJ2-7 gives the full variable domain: DGGITQSPKYLFRKEGQNVTLSCEQNLNHDAMYWYRQDPGQGLRLIYYSQIVNDFQKGDIAEGYSVSREKKESFPLTVTSAQKNPTAFYLCASSRGGDLTNEQYFGPGTRLTVT.

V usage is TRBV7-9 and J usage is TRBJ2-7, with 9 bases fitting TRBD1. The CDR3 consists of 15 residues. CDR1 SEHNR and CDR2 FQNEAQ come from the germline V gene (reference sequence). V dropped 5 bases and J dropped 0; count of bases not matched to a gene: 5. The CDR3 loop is CASSPSDRGSYEQYF. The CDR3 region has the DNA TGTGCCAGCAGCCCCTCGGACAGGGGCTCCTACGAGCAGTACTTC.

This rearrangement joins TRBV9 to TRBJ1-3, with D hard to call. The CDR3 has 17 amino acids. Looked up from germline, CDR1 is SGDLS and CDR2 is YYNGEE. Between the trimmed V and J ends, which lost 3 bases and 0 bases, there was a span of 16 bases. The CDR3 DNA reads TGTGCCAGCAGCGCGACCCGGGGAGGGTACTCTGGAAACACCATATATTTT. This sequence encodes CASSATRGGYSGNTIYF.

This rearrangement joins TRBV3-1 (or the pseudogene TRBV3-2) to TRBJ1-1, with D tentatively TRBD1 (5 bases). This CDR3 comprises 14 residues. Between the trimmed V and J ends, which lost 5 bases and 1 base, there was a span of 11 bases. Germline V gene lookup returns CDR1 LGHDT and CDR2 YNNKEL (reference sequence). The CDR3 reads CASSSGRSNTEAFF. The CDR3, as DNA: TGTGCCAGCAGCTCGGGACGGTCGAACACTGAAGCTTTCTTT.

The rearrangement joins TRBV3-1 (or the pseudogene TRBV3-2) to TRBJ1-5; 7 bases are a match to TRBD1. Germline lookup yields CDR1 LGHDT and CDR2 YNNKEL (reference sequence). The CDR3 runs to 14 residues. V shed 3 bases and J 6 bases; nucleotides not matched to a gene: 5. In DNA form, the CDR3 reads TGTGCCAGCAGCCAGACAGGGTCGGGTCAGCCCCAGCATTTT. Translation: CASSQTGSGQPQHF.

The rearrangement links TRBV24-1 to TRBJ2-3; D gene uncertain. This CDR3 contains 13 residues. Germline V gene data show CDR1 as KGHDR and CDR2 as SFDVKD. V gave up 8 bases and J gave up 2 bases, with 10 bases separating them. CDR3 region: CATTRTDTDTQYF. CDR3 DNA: TGTGCCACCACCCGGACGGACACAGATACGCAGTATTTT.

The CDR3 DNA reads TGTGCCAGCAGCTCCGGGAATACGCAGTATTTT. Amino acids: CASSSGNTQYF. The rearrangement uses TRBV11-3 and TRBJ2-3, with D perhaps TRBD2 (5 bases). Looked up from germline, CDR1 is SGHNT and CDR2 is YENEEA. V shed 4 bases and J shed 7 bases, with 6 bases lying between them. This CDR3 spans 11 amino acids.

CDR3: CASSPRSQGPNRGLPPLHF. As DNA, the CDR3 is TGTGCCAGTAGCCCACGGTCCCAGGGCCCAAACCGCGGTCTCCCACCCCTCCACTTT. The genes are TRBV19 and TRBJ1-6, with D possibly TRBD1 on 5 matching bases. This CDR3 is 19 amino acids long. The V and J ends lost 6 bases and 11 bases respectively, with 32 bases between them. Germline lookup yields CDR1 LNHDA and CDR2 SQIVND (reference sequence).

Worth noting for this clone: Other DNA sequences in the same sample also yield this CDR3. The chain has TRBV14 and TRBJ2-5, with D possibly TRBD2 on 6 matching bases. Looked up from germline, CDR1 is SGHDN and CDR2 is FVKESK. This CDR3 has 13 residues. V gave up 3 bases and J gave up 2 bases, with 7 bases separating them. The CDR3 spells CASSQLAQETQYF. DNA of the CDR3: TGTGCCAGCAGCCAGCTAGCGCAAGAGACCCAGTACTTC. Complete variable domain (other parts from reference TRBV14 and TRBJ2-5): EAGVTQFPSHSVIEKGQTVTLRCDPISGHDNLYWYRRVMGKEIKFLLHFVKESKQDESGMPNNRFLAERTGGTYSTLKVQPAELEDSGVYFCASSQLAQETQYFGPGTRLLVL.

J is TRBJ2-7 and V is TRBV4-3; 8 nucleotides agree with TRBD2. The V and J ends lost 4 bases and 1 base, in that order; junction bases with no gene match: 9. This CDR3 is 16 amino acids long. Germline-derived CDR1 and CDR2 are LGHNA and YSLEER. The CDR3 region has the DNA TGCGCCAGCAGCCGAACTAGCGGCGGGGGGTCCTACGAGCAGTACTTC. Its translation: CASSRTSGGGSYEQYF.

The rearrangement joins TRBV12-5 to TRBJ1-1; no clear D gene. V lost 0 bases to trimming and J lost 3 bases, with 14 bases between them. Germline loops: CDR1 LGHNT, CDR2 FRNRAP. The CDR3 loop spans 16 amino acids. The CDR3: CASGLVLPGRYTEAFF. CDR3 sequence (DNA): TGTGCTAGTGGTTTGGTCCTCCCGGGCAGGTACACTGAAGCTTTCTTT.

DNA for the CDR3: TGTGCCAGCAGCCCGGTGACTAGCGGTACCGGGGAGCTGTTTTTT. It specifies CASSPVTSGTGELFF. The chain links TRBV3-1 (or the pseudogene TRBV3-2) to TRBJ2-2; 9 bases agree with TRBD2. V dropped 4 bases and J dropped 5; count of bases not matched to a gene: 5. Germline lookup yields CDR1 LGHDT and CDR2 YNNKEL (reference sequence). The CDR3 is made up of 15 amino acids.

CDR3 in amino acids: CASSVLGGQLGYNEQFF. For the CDR3, the DNA is TGTGCCAGCAGCGTTCTGGGTGGACAGCTGGGGTACAATGAGCAGTTCTTC. The V gene is TRBV9, the J gene TRBJ2-1; D may be TRBD1 (6 bases). Per the germline V gene, CDR1 is SGDLS and CDR2 is YYNGEE. CDR3 length: 17 residues. V dropped 2 bases and J dropped 4 bases, with 19 bases sitting between them.

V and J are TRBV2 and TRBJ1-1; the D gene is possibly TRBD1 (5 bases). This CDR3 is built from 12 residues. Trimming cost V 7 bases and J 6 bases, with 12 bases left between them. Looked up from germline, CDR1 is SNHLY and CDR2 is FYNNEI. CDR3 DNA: TGTGCCAGCACCCCAGGGACCGCTGAAGCTTTCTTT. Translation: CASTPGTAEAFF.

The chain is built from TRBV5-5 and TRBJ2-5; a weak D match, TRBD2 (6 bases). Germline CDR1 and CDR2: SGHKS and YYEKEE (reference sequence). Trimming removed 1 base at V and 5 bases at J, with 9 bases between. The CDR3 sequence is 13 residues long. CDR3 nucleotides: TGTGCCAGCAGCTTGCCTAGCGAGGAGACCCAGTACTTC. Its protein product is CASSLPSEETQYF.